Given below is one TCR beta chain in context. The clone's antigen remains unknown. No much larger clone is present one base from it, and per-base qualities are unavailable. CDR1 ENHRY and CDR2 SYGVKD are derived from the germline V gene. Trimming at the junction amounts to 8 bases on V and 4 bases on J, and the germline ends lie 12 bases apart. Including the terminal cysteine and phenylalanine, the CDR3 comprises 12 residues. Just CDR3 DNA is preserved here, 36 bases in frame from base 1. The reads were generated on an Illumina NovaSeq 6000. Using 5'RACE with constant-segment primers, TCRalpha and TCRbeta cDNA libraries were constructed, with sample barcodes and unique molecular identifiers added in the process. RNA was extracted from every sample with Trizol reagent. Libraries were amplified in two PCR steps, with a second sample barcode and Illumina TruSeq adapters added in the second step. Sequencing of the libraries was done on an Illumina NovaSeq, producing 2 x 150 bp paired-end reads. The source study handled its data this way. Reads were demultiplexed and collapsed into UMI-guided consensus sequences with migec v1.2.7. Using mixcr v2.1.11, UMI consensuses were aligned to TRA and TRB V and J templates and then assembled into clonotypes. Clonotypes were classified as expanded or contracted when called significant by both edgeR and NoisET, with noise models trained on biological replicates. For edgeR calls, the cutoffs were a false discovery rate-adjusted p below 0.01 and a log2 fold-change threshold of 1. As an exploratory analysis of dynamics, max-normalized trajectories of the 1000 most abundant clonotypes were examined by PCA with hierarchical clustering. The CD4 or CD8 phenotype of responding clones was assigned using the separately sequenced CD4+ and CD8+ repertoires. TCRdb reanalyzed the raw reads on its own, using fastp at Q25 for trimming and MiXCR for clone calling, and kept in-frame beta chains. Under each unique CDR3 protein, matching rows form one entry showing the most common genes and DNA. V and J calls and clone size were set by TCRdb, not the authors. Recorded for this sample are about 130,000 distinct CDR3 sequences; about 18% of them occurred a single time. Together, the top ten hold roughly 5.2% of the sample.

This specimen belongs to a study of T-cell memory formation after mild COVID-19 (dated by TCRdb to the early 2020s). Concerning the study at large: TCR sequence clusters from the two donors were found to be largely donor specific. T-cell clones expanding and contracting after mild COVID-19 in two donors were tracked by longitudinal TCRalpha and TCRbeta repertoire sequencing. Two young, previously healthy adult volunteers, one female and one male, were included in the cohort. Broader findings and caveats from the paper: The second-wave clones that peaked on day 37 were not confirmed to be SARS-CoV-2 specific. The detection of some responding clones in pre-infection memory suggests that pre-existing cross-reactive memory T cells joined the SARS-CoV-2 response. The study covered only two mild cases, and larger cohorts including severe cases with pre-infection samples were considered necessary. Clones contracting from day 15 to 85 had balanced CD4/CD8 phenotypes, while a second wave expanding from day 15 to 37 was biased towards CD4+. Contracting CD4+ clones appeared mostly in the CM and EM memory subsets, whereas CD8+ clones were enriched in EMRA.

Ficoll-Paque density gradient centrifugation was used to isolate PBMCs. The sequenced sample was PBMCs or a T cell subset sorted from them (not recorded which). The rearrangement joined TRBV10-3 to TRBJ2-7, with the D assignment possibly TRBD1 or TRBD2, given 5 matching bases for each. The TCR comes from a man aged 18 to 29 who had mild COVID-19 (a few samples of this study predate the infection). The sample titles of this study are shuffled in the database, so cell type and time point are left out; the donor was told from shared clones. The DNA sequence follows: TGTGCCATCGGTGGGACGGCGTACGAGCAGTACTTC. It encodes CAIGGTAYEQYF.